A selection of T cell receptor beta chains follows, all from one sample in a study of blood T cell repertoires in COVID-19. The table came from immunoSEQ multiplex PCR; TCRdb's copy has only in-frame clones and leaves some out. The table shows 75,000 to 95,000 clones, with approximately 90% occurring only once. The sequenced material came from peripheral blood. The source of these receptors is a woman at least 80 years old with acute or convalescent COVID-19. Each CDR3 is given with its conserved first and last residue. Each record gives: D gene, J gene, clone size, CDR3 length, V gene, CDR3 DNA, CDR3 protein. A D gene is named only where the DNA matches it firmly. For some rows the clone size is stated as once, few or many, or as a class when expanded; others skip it.

>NA|TRBJ1-5|NA|13|TRBV19
TGTGCCAGTAGTCACTCAGGGGCTCAGCCCCAGCATTTT
CASSHSGAQPQHF
>NA|TRBJ2-1|NA|15|TRBV7-3
TGTGCCAGCAGCTTAAGAAGGGAGGCCTACAATGAGCAGTTCTTC
CASSLRREAYNEQFF
>TRBD1|TRBJ1-1|NA|12|TRBV29-1
TGCAGCGTTACCGGGACAGGGGCCAAAGCTTTCTTT
CSVTGTGAKAFF
>TRBD1|TRBJ1-5|NA|13|TRBV6-5
TGTGCCAGCAGACTCGGGACAGATCAGCCCCAGCATTTT
CASRLGTDQPQHF
>TRBD1|TRBJ2-1|NA|15|TRBV24-1
TGTGCCACCAGTGATACTAATAGACAGGGGAATGAGCAGTTCTTC
CATSDTNRQGNEQFF
>TRBD1|TRBJ2-7|NA|14|TRBV3-1/TRBV3-2
TGTGCCAGCAGCCGGGACAGGGCTGTGGGCGAGCAGTACTTC
CASSRDRAVGEQYF
>NA|TRBJ1-1|NA|14|TRBV30
TGTGCCTGGAGTGTACAGGGTTTGAACACTGAAGCTTTCTTT
CAWSVQGLNTEAFF
>NA|TRBJ1-1|NA|17|TRBV19
TGTGCCAGTATAAAAGACCACAGCGGGGAGGGGAACACTGAAGCTTTCTTT
CASIKDHSGEGNTEAFF
>NA|TRBJ2-7|NA|12|TRBV28
TGTGCCAGCAGTCCGTCCTACTACGAGCAGTACTTC
CASSPSYYEQYF
>TRBD2|TRBJ2-5|NA|14|TRBV6-5
TGTGCCAGCAGTTACAATAGCGGGAGTGAGACCCAGTACTTC
CASSYNSGSETQYF
>TRBD1|TRBJ1-6|NA|14|TRBV27
TGTGCCAGCAGTTTGAGCAGGGGGATGACACCCCTCCACTTT
CASSLSRGMTPLHF
>TRBD2|TRBJ2-1|NA|19|TRBV3-1/TRBV3-2
TGTGCCAGCAGCCAAGCCGGCTCTAGCGGGAGGGTTGGCTACAATGAGCAGTTCTTC
CASSQAGSSGRVGYNEQFF
>NA|TRBJ2-7|once|11|TRBV5-3
TGTGCCAGAACCCCCCGAGCCGAGCAGTACTTC
CARTPRAEQYF
>TRBD2|TRBJ2-1|once|16|TRBV5-1
TGCGCCAGCAGCTTGGCCCCAGCGGGAGAGTCCAATGAGCAGTTCTTC
CASSLAPAGESNEQFF
>NA|TRBJ2-3|NA|13|TRBV3-1/TRBV3-2
TGTGCCAGCAGCCAAGACTACGGCGGTACGCAGTATTTT
CASSQDYGGTQYF
>TRBD1|TRBJ1-3|NA|12|TRBV24-1
TGTGCCACCAGTGACTGGACAGGTTTCTTATATTTT
CATSDWTGFLYF
>NA|TRBJ1-1|NA|15|TRBV7-2
TGTGCCAGCAGCTTAGGCTTCCAGGGTAACACTGAAGCTTTCTTT
CASSLGFQGNTEAFF
>NA|TRBJ2-7|NA|13|TRBV2
TGTGCCAGCAGTGAAGGTTTTCAGGCCGAGCAGTACTTC
CASSEGFQAEQYF
>TRBD1|TRBJ1-6|NA|14|TRBV18
TGTGCCAGCTCAGAGAGGACAGGGGGCGATTCCCTCCACTTT
CASSERTGGDSLHF
>TRBD2|TRBJ2-1|NA|15|TRBV28
TGTGCCAGCAGGCCCGGGACTAGAGATTACAATGAGCAGTTCTTC
CASRPGTRDYNEQFF
>NA|TRBJ2-1|NA|17|TRBV28
TGTGCCAGCAGTTTATTTAAGAGGCCTCTTTCGGGTGAGGAGCAGTTCTTC
CASSLFKRPLSGEEQFF
>NA|TRBJ2-3|NA|13|TRBV25-1
TGTGCCAGCAGTGGGGGAGGTCGTGATACGCAGTATTTT
CASSGGGRDTQYF
>NA|TRBJ1-1|few|14|TRBV9
TGTGCCAGCAGCGTTGCCGTTAGCACGGTGGAAGCTTTCTTT
CASSVAVSTVEAFF
>NA|TRBJ1-1|NA|15|TRBV19
TGTGCCAGTATTTATTCTCACTCCCTGAACACTGAAGCTTTCTTT
CASIYSHSLNTEAFF
>NA|TRBJ1-2|few|18|TRBV19
TGTGCCAGTAGTAACCGGGGGTCCGGGACCCCAAACGACTATGGCTACACCTTC
CASSNRGSGTPNDYGYTF
>TRBD2|TRBJ2-2|few|14|TRBV7-9
TGTGCCAGCAGCCCAGGACTAGCCCCAGGGGAGCTGTTTTTT
CASSPGLAPGELFF
>NA|TRBJ2-5|NA|12|TRBV3-1/TRBV3-2
TGTGCCAGCAGCCAAGCTCGGGAGACCCAGTACTTC
CASSQARETQYF
>NA|TRBJ1-3|once|14|TRBV9
TGTGCCAGCAGCGTAGGGAGCCCTGGAAACACCATATATTTT
CASSVGSPGNTIYF
>NA|TRBJ2-1|NA|15|TRBV7-8
TGTGCCAGCAGCTTACTGGGACTGGCCCACAATGAGCAGTTCTTC
CASSLLGLAHNEQFF
>NA|TRBJ1-4|NA|14|TRBV5-6
TGTGCCAGCAGCTTGACAGGCGTTAATGAAAAACTGTTTTTT
CASSLTGVNEKLFF
>NA|TRBJ1-1|NA|14|TRBV18
TGTGCCAGCTCACCAGCAATACAGAACACTGAAGCTTTCTTT
CASSPAIQNTEAFF
>NA|TRBJ1-1|once|11|TRBV20-1
TGCAGTGCTAGCCTGTCCGACTTTGCTTTCTTT
CSASLSDFAFF
>TRBD1|TRBJ1-1|NA|14|TRBV7-8
TGTGCCAGCAGCCGAGACAGGGGGCTGGTGGAAGCTTTCTTT
CASSRDRGLVEAFF
>TRBD1|TRBJ1-2|few|14|TRBV7-9
TGTGCCAGCAGCCCCGGGACAGGGGCCCATGGCTACACCTTC
CASSPGTGAHGYTF
>TRBD1|TRBJ1-5|NA|15|TRBV2
TGTGCCAGCAGCGGCGGACAGGGAGGAAATCAGCCCCAGCATTTT
CASSGGQGGNQPQHF
>TRBD1|TRBJ1-1|NA|16|TRBV9
TGTGCCAGCAGCGCCGCAGGGGGCTACCCGATTACTGAAGCTTTCTTT
CASSAAGGYPITEAFF
>NA|TRBJ1-1|few|14|TRBV18
TGTGCCAGCTCACCACCGAGGGTTTTCGCTGAAGCTTTCTTT
CASSPPRVFAEAFF
>TRBD1|TRBJ1-4|NA|14|TRBV18
TGTGCCAGCTCACCTGGGACAGAAAATGAAAAACTGTTTTTT
CASSPGTENEKLFF
>TRBD1|TRBJ1-1|NA|15|TRBV6-5
TGTGCCAGCACGGGACAGGGGACCGCAAACACTGAAGCTTTCTTT
CASTGQGTANTEAFF
>TRBD2|TRBJ2-3|NA|17|TRBV29-1
TGCAGCGTTGCTGGGACTAGCGGGAGTCCAAGCACAGATACGCAGTATTTT
CSVAGTSGSPSTDTQYF
>NA|TRBJ1-3|NA|13|TRBV5-1
TGCGCCAGCAGCTTGGCGGGTCGGGACACCATATATTTT
CASSLAGRDTIYF
>NA|TRBJ1-1|NA|14|TRBV3-1/TRBV3-2
TGTGCCAGCAGTCCCCTCCTGGCCTTGGAGGGGGCTTTCTTT
CASSPLLALEGAFF
>NA|TRBJ2-2|once|15|TRBV6-4
TGTGCCAGCAGTAGCGGGCCCTCGAACACCGGGGAGCTGTTTTTT
CASSSGPSNTGELFF
>TRBD1|TRBJ1-2|NA|13|TRBV29-1
TGCAGCGTATTGGACAGGGAGAAGGGTGGCTACACCTTC
CSVLDREKGGYTF
>NA|TRBJ2-7|NA|17|TRBV28
TGTGCCAGCAGTTCACCCTTCCGGGACATCAGAAGCCACGAGCAGTACTTC
CASSSPFRDIRSHEQYF
>NA|TRBJ2-7|NA|14|TRBV5-1
TGCGCCAGCAGCTTGTTCCGGAGCTCCTACGAGCAGTACTTC
CASSLFRSSYEQYF
>TRBD2|TRBJ2-1|NA|18|TRBV19
TGTGCCAGTCATCCCGGACTAGCGGGAGGGCCCTCCTACAATGAGCAGTTCTTC
CASHPGLAGGPSYNEQFF
>TRBD1|TRBJ1-2|once|15|TRBV4-3
TGCGCCAGCAGCCAAGAGGCAGGGGGTAACTATGGCTACACCTTC
CASSQEAGGNYGYTF
>TRBD2|TRBJ2-1|few|18|TRBV5-4
TGTGCCAGCAGCTTAGGAGGCGGCGGGAGCGCCTCCTACAATGAGCAGTTCTTC
CASSLGGGGSASYNEQFF
>NA|TRBJ2-3|once|15|TRBV5-1
TGCGCCAGCAGCTACACCGCCCCAGGCACAGATACGCAGTATTTT
CASSYTAPGTDTQYF
>TRBD1|TRBJ2-7|few|13|TRBV7-6
TGTGCCAGCAGCTCGGGGACAGTCTACGAGCAGTACTTC
CASSSGTVYEQYF
>TRBD1|TRBJ1-2|NA|15|TRBV5-1
TGCGCCAGCAGCTTGGACGCCACAGGGGGCAGTGGCTACACCTTC
CASSLDATGGSGYTF
>TRBD2|TRBJ2-3|NA|16|TRBV19
TGTGCCAGTAGTCCGCGACTAGCGGGGCGCACAGATACGCAGTATTTT
CASSPRLAGRTDTQYF
>NA|TRBJ1-2|NA|12|TRBV7-9
TGTGCCAGCAGTCGACAGGCGTATGGCTACACCTTC
CASSRQAYGYTF